Here is one TCR beta chain with its context. The junction departs from germline at one end; a sequencing error may be responsible. TCRdb called the PCR reads again in MiXCR, with one record for every CDR3 protein. The sample lists 90,000 or so distinct CDR3 sequences; 45% to 55% were seen once. The CDR3 consists of 13 residues. These data are taken from a study of CDR3 diversity in severe acne. The J gene is TRBJ1-1, the V gene TRBV12-3 or TRBV12-4, with D hard to call. The sequencing input was blood. The sequence derives from a male donor in good health, serving as a control. The CDR3 protein is CASRQNLNTEAFF. DNA for the CDR3: TGTGCCAGCAGACAAAACCTGAACACTGAGGCTTTCTTT.